The 9 T cell receptor beta chains below were found in one sample sequenced in a study of long-term antiretroviral therapy in people with HIV. Researchers ran immunoSEQ v3.0 at survey level. Some clones are missing from TCRdb's copy, which holds only in-frame ones; the method was immunoSEQ multiplex PCR. The sample contains tens of thousands of clones, 80% to 90% of which appear only once. Sequencing was performed on unsorted PBMCs, taken about 5 years before starting antiretroviral therapy. All receptors derive from a man in his forties or fifties with HIV.

The chain employs TRBV5-6 and TRBJ1-1; D gene unclear. Deletions cut 7 bases from V and 1 base from J, with 5 bases between. Per the germline V gene, CDR1 is SGHDT and CDR2 is YYEEEE. The CDR3 covers 11 residues. This CDR3 is CASGTNTEAFF. The CDR3, as DNA: TGTGCCAGCGGAACGAACACTGAAGCTTTCTTT.

This chain uses TRBV7-2 with TRBJ2-7; tentatively, D is TRBD1 (6 bases). Germline CDR1 is SGHTA and CDR2 is FQGNSA. V was shortened by 5 bases and J by 0 bases, with 8 bases between the two germline ends. This CDR3 region has 13 residues. The CDR3 is CASSQGHSYEQYF. In DNA form, the CDR3 reads TGTGCCAGCAGCCAGGGACACTCCTACGAGCAGTACTTC.

This chain joins TRBV18 and TRBJ1-4, with a tentative D call TRBD1 (5 bases). This CDR3 comprises 15 residues. V was pared by 0 bases and J by 4 bases, with 9 bases between. CDR1 and CDR2 from the germline V gene are KGHSH and LQKENI. CDR3: CASSPPGPSNEKLFF. Here the CDR3 DNA reads TGTGCCAGCTCACCACCGGGACCGAGTAATGAAAAACTGTTTTTT. The full variable domain, its missing parts supplied by reference TRBV18 and TRBJ1-4, is NAGVMQNPRHLVRRRGQEARLRCSPMKGHSHVYWYRQLPEEGLKFMVYLQKENIIDESGMPKERFSAEFPKEGPSILRIQQVVRGDSAAYFCASSPPGPSNEKLFFGSGTQLSVL.

V gene TRBV7-2 combines with J gene TRBJ2-7; no definite D call. V was trimmed by 0 bases and J by 2 bases, leaving 8 bases between them. From germline, CDR1 is SGHTA and CDR2 FQGNSA. The CDR3 has 14 amino acids. CDR3 sequence: CASSLAGGPYEQYF. The CDR3, as DNA: TGTGCCAGCAGCTTAGCCGGCGGACCCTACGAGCAGTACTTC.

The rearrangement joins TRBV27 to TRBJ2-7, with D unclear. The V end was cut by 4 bases, the J end by 2 bases, with 9 bases between. The CDR3 has 13 amino acids. Germline CDR1 reads MNHEY; CDR2 reads SMNVEV (reference sequence). DNA for the CDR3: TGTGCCAGCAGTTCCGCCCTAGCCTACGAGCAGTACTTC. Its translation: CASSSALAYEQYF.

V gene TRBV7-2 combines with J gene TRBJ1-4; D ambiguous. CDR1 is SGHTA and CDR2 is FQGNSA in the germline V gene. The CDR3 is 15 residues long. The V end was cut by 1 base, the J end by 7 bases, with 13 bases between. The CDR3 coding sequence is TGTGCCAGCAGCTTAGATTTGGCCGCGGGTGAAAAACTGTTTTTT. The encoded protein is CASSLDLAAGEKLFF.

The V call is TRBV30, the J call TRBJ2-3; 10 bases agree with TRBD2. Trimming at V came to 2 bases and at J to 3 bases, leaving 2 bases not matched to a gene. The CDR3 is 14 residues long. The germline gives CDR1 GTSNPN, CDR2 SVGIG (reference sequence). CDR3 loop: CAWSLAGGTDTQYF. The CDR3 DNA is TGTGCCTGGAGTTTAGCGGGAGGAACAGATACGCAGTATTTT.

V is TRBV9 and J is TRBJ1-5; D gene unclear. V gave up 4 bases and J gave up 6 bases, with 17 bases separating them. The CDR3 length is 15 residues. The germline gives CDR1 SGDLS, CDR2 YYNGEE. CDR3 region: CASSTTATGPQPQHF. In DNA, the CDR3 is TGTGCCAGCAGCACAACTGCGACTGGACCTCAGCCCCAGCATTTT.

V is TRBV5-1 and J is TRBJ2-3; no definite D call. CDR3 size: 14 residues. V gave up 3 bases and J gave up 4 bases, with 12 bases separating them. The germline V gene encodes CDR1 SGHRS and CDR2 YFSETQ. The DNA for the CDR3 is TGCGCCAGCAGCTCAAAAGGCGGAGCAGATACGCAGTATTTT. Translating gives CASSSKGGADTQYF.